The 2 T cell receptor beta chains given below trace back to one sample, sequenced in a study of beta chain features in type 1 diabetes. Study findings and constraints: Shorter TCRB CDR3s, moderately but significantly so, were found in Type 1 diabetes patients in all four CD4+ subsets.

Their cognate antigens are unknown. The whole isolated RNA underwent reverse transcription, so sequencing captured expressed TCRB transcripts. Generated by immunoSEQ multiplex PCR, the TCRdb table keeps only in-frame clones and is missing some. The sample comprises tens of thousands of clones, roughly two thirds of which are singletons, and over 0.95% rests with the top ten. Source material: stem cell memory CD4+ T cells from blood. Receptors originate from a woman aged 40 to 50 with type 1 diabetes.

The chain uses TRBV5-8 and TRBJ2-7; 10 bases fit TRBD1. The CDR3 runs to 15 residues. V trimming: 4 bases; J trimming: 5 bases; junction bases outside the gene matches: 9. Germline loops: CDR1 SGHTS, CDR2 YDEGEE. CDR3 DNA: TGTGCCAGCAGCACCAGGGACAGGGGAGGCCACGAGCAGTACTTC. This gives the protein CASSTRDRGGHEQYF.

This chain uses TRBV6-5 with TRBJ1-2; 9 positions match TRBD1. J lost 5 bases, V lost 7 bases, and 8 bases had no gene match. The CDR3 consists of 14 residues. CDR1 is MNHEY and CDR2 is SVGAGI in the germline V gene. The CDR3 DNA reads TGTGCCAGCACCAGAGACAGGGGGGGATATGGCTACACCTTC. This codes for CASTRDRGGYGYTF.